This T cell receptor beta chain was observed in a study of cytomegalovirus exposure and HLA in healthy donors. The study's findings and limits: Rarity characterized most TCR sequences, yet some public TCRs appeared in many donors.

Only in-frame clones appear in the TCRdb table, and some are missing; sequencing was by immunoSEQ multiplex PCR. This table holds some 110,000 clones, less than 90% found once. This CDR3 is 14 amino acids long. Germline V gives CDR1 LGHNA, CDR2 YSLEER. In the case of this clone: Its target is not known. One end of the junction fails to match germline, which may point to a read error.

The V gene is TRBV4-3, the J gene TRBJ1-1; a possible D gene is TRBD1 (6 bases). The sequence was collected from a woman aged 18-30 years in good health and CMV-seropositive. Source material: PBMCs. As DNA, the CDR3 is TGCGCCAGCAGCCACAGGGGATTGAATACTGAAGCTTTCTTT. This gives the protein CASSHRGLNTEAFF.